These T cell receptor beta chains were read from a single sample in a study of cytomegalovirus exposure and HLA in healthy donors. The repertoire was sequenced with immunoSEQ multiplex PCR; TCRdb's copy has only in-frame clones and lacks some. The data hold nearly 100,000 clones, with roughly a tenth observed a single time. The source material was PBMCs. These receptors were obtained from a man in his fifties in good health and CMV-seropositive. CDR3s include the opening cysteine and the closing phenylalanine or tryptophan. The D gene is left open where the match is weak. For some rows the clone size is stated as once, few or many, or as a class when expanded; others skip it.

abundance	d_gene	v_gene	j_gene	CDR3aa	CDR3nt
-	-	TRBV28	TRBJ1-2	CASSSPVLGYTF	TGTGCCAGCAGTTCCCCGGTATTGGGCTACACCTTC
-	-	TRBV2	TRBJ2-5	CASRWGVSGQETQYF	TGTGCCAGCAGATGGGGAGTCAGTGGACAAGAGACCCAGTACTTC
few	-	TRBV27	TRBJ1-5	CASSLYAGRNRPQHF	TGTGCCAGCAGTTTGTATGCAGGGAGGAACAGGCCCCAGCATTTT
few	TRBD1	TRBV5-6	TRBJ1-1	CASSDGQGIPEAFF	TGTGCCAGCAGCGACGGACAGGGAATCCCTGAAGCTTTCTTT
-	TRBD1	TRBV5-1	TRBJ2-5	CASSLGGQGETQYF	TGCGCCAGCAGCTTGGGGGGACAGGGGGAGACCCAGTACTTC
-	TRBD1	TRBV19	TRBJ2-5	CASSLGETGRETQYF	TGTGCCAGTAGTTTGGGGGAGACAGGGAGAGAGACCCAGTACTTC
-	TRBD2	TRBV23-1	TRBJ2-5	CASSRGGRTQETQYF	TGCGCCAGCAGTCGCGGCGGGAGAACCCAAGAGACCCAGTACTTC
few	TRBD2	TRBV7-6	TRBJ2-1	CASSLTSGSLNEQFF	TGTGCCAGCAGCTTAACTAGCGGGAGCCTTAATGAGCAGTTCTTC
few	TRBD2	TRBV4-2	TRBJ2-1	CASSSGTSPEQFF	TGTGCCAGCAGCTCAGGGACTAGCCCAGAGCAGTTCTTC
many	-	TRBV7-3	TRBJ2-2	CASSPLAKTGELFF	TGTGCCAGCAGCCCCCTAGCTAAGACCGGGGAGCTGTTTTTT
few	-	TRBV28	TRBJ1-6	CASSLWQGGSPLHF	TGTGCCAGCAGTTTATGGCAGGGTGGTTCACCCCTCCACTTT
-	-	TRBV7-2	TRBJ2-7	CASSSLSSEQYF	TGTGCCAGCAGCTCCCTCTCCAGCGAGCAGTACTTC
-	-	TRBV28	TRBJ2-3	CASAFSGDTQYF	TGTGCCAGCGCCTTTTCGGGGGATACGCAGTATTTT
-	-	TRBV18	TRBJ1-3	CASSPIRESSGNTIYF	TGTGCCAGCTCACCGATAAGGGAGAGCTCTGGAAACACCATATATTTT
-	-	TRBV27	TRBJ2-1	CASSLPDSFSQFF	TGTGCCAGCAGTTTACCCGACAGTTTTTCGCAGTTCTTC
-	-	TRBV15	TRBJ1-3	CATSRGGSGNTIYF	TGTGCCACCAGCAGAGGCGGCTCTGGAAACACCATATATTTT
-	-	TRBV28	TRBJ1-4	CASSLAGKVLFF	TGTGCCAGCAGTTTAGCAGGGAAGGTTTTGTTTTTT
few	-	TRBV10-3	TRBJ1-4	CAINSGINEKLFF	TGTGCCATCAATTCAGGGATTAATGAAAAACTGTTTTTT
-	-	TRBV18	TRBJ1-1	CASSPLIDSPLNTEAFF	TGTGCCAGCTCACCACTTATTGACAGCCCCTTGAACACTGAAGCTTTCTTT
large	TRBD2	TRBV29-1	TRBJ2-1	CSVLPYLAGVDDEQFF	TGCAGCGTCCTACCTTACCTAGCGGGAGTAGACGATGAGCAGTTCTTC
many	TRBD2	TRBV2	TRBJ2-3	CASTPLAGGFADTQYF	TGTGCCAGCACACCACTAGCGGGAGGGTTCGCAGATACGCAGTATTTT
many	-	TRBV6-5	TRBJ1-2	CASSPGNYGYTF	TGTGCCAGCAGTCCAGGGAACTATGGCTACACCTTC
few	-	TRBV5-1	TRBJ1-2	CASATETTINYGYTF	TGCGCCAGCGCCACTGAGACAACAATTAACTATGGCTACACCTTC
-	-	TRBV27	TRBJ1-6	CASSVRQGNSPLHF	TGTGCCAGCAGCGTTAGGCAGGGAAATTCACCCCTCCACTTT
-	-	TRBV19	TRBJ1-1	CASSSRSSGATEAFF	TGTGCCAGTAGCTCTCGGTCATCGGGTGCCACTGAAGCTTTCTTT
few	-	TRBV6-6	TRBJ1-4	CASSYGTPELFF	TGTGCCAGCAGTTACGGGACACCGGAACTGTTTTTT
-	TRBD2	TRBV14	TRBJ2-1	CASSQGLAGGPYEQFF	TGTGCCAGCAGCCAAGGACTAGCGGGAGGGCCCTATGAGCAGTTCTTC
few	-	TRBV6-1	TRBJ2-7	CASSLGEFSYEQYF	TGTGCCAGCTCCCTTGGGGAGTTCTCCTACGAGCAGTACTTC
-	TRBD2	TRBV7-9	TRBJ2-1	CASSFTGTSNEQFF	TGTGCCAGCAGCTTTACTGGGACTAGCAATGAGCAGTTCTTC
-	-	TRBV7-2	TRBJ2-2	CASSLARELFF	TGTGCCAGCAGCTTAGCCAGGGAGCTGTTTTTT
few	TRBD2	TRBV7-2	TRBJ2-3	CASSSLAGVRTDTQYF	TGTGCCAGCAGCTCTCTAGCGGGAGTCAGAACAGATACGCAGTATTTT